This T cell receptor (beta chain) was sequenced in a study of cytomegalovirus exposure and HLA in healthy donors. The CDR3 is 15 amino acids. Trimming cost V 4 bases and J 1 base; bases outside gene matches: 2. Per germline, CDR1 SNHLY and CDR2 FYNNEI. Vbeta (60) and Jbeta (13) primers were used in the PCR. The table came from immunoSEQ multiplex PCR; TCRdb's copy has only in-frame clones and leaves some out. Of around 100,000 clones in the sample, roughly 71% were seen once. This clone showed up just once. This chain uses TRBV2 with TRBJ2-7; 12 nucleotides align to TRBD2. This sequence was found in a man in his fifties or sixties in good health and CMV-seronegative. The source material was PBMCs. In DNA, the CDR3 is TGTGCCAGCAGTGGAGGACTAGCGGGGTCCTACGAGCAGTACTTC. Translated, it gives CASSGGLAGSYEQYF.